This TCR beta chain is from a study of CD8 T cells in Susac syndrome. Random hexamers primed reverse transcription of about 0.45 to 1 ug RNA. TCRdb re-called the immunoSEQ multiplex PCR reads with MiXCR, one entry per CDR3 protein. The sample lists 120,000 or so distinct CDR3 sequences, approximately 94% occurring once. V lost 5 bases and J lost 4, with 8 bases in between. The CDR3 runs 12 residues. The germline CDR1 and CDR2 sequences are SGHAT and FQNNGV. The source material was CD4+ T cells from PBMCs. This sequence joins TRBV11-2 and TRBJ1-2; D remains ambiguous. This TCR derives from a human donor with multiple sclerosis. Here the CDR3 reads CASSTDLYGYTF. In DNA form, the CDR3 reads TGTGCCAGCAGCACGGACCTCTATGGCTACACCTTC.